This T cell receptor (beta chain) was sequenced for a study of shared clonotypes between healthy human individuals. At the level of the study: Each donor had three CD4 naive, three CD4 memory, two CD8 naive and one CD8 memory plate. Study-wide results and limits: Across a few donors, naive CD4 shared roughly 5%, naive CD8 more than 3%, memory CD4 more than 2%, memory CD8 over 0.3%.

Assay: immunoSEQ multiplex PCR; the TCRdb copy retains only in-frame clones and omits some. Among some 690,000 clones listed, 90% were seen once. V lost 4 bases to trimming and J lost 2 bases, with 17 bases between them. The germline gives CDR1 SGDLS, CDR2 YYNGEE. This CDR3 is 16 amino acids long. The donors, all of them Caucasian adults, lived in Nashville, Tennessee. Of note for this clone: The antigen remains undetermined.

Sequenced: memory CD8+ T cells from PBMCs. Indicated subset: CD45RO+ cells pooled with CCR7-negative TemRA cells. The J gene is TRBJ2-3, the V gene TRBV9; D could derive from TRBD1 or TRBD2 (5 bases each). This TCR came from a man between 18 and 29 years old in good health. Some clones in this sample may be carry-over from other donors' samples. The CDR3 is CASSITTAGDTDTQYF. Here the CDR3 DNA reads TGTGCCAGCAGCATAACGACAGCCGGGGACACAGATACGCAGTATTTT.